Sequencing of this T cell receptor beta chain was carried out in a study of blood T cells in healthy people across ages. Each donor had about 9.6 milliliters of peripheral blood drawn. Each sample had at least 6.5 million PBMCs isolated. Study-wide points: PBMCs left unsorted prevented a conclusive naive versus antigen-experienced comparison.

Together with a sample-barcoded 5' primer, a J-beta primer mix was included in a second PCR lasting about 7 to 12 cycles. TCRdb reprocessed the 5' RACE reads with MiXCR, giving one entry per CDR3 protein. The data hold about 730,000 distinct CDR3 sequences, with more than 40% observed a single time. At least ten counts were recorded for this clonotype. Its antigen is as yet unknown. The sequence was obtained from a woman aged 55-75 years in good health. Sequencing was carried out using blood.

The CDR3: CASSLVAGGPLGEQFF. CDR3 DNA sequence: TGTGCCAGCAGCTTAGTCGCGGGGGGACCCCTGGGGGAGCAGTTCTTC. V and J are TRBV7-2 and TRBJ2-1, with TRBD2 matching 8 bases. V gave up 1 base and J gave up 10 bases; unmatched junction bases: 12. Looked up from germline, CDR1 is SGHTA and CDR2 is FQGNSA. The CDR3 runs to 16 residues. Together with reference TRBV7-2 and TRBJ2-1, the CDR3 gives the full variable domain: GAGVSQSPSNKVTEKGKDVELRCDPISGHTALYWYRQSLGQGLEFLIYFQGNSAPDKSGLPSDRFSAERTGGSVSTLTIQRTQQEDSAVYLCASSLVAGGPLGEQFFGPGTRLTVL.